A single sample is the source of the 8 T cell receptor beta chains below, sequenced in a study of T cells after yellow fever vaccination. TCRdb itself ran the 5' RACE reads through MiXCR, one entry per CDR3 protein. Of some 300,000 distinct CDR3 sequences in the sample, roughly 3.5% were seen once. The sequenced sample was PBMCs, obtained on the day of the yellow fever booster vaccination. The receptor source for this set is a man aged 18 to 30 who received the YFV17D yellow fever vaccine.

The sample holds many counts of this clonotype. The chain is built from TRBV7-9 and TRBJ2-5; TRBD1 agrees at 7 bases. Trimming removed 8 bases from V and 3 bases from J; junction bases left unmatched: 12. The V gene's germline CDR1 is SEHNR and CDR2 FQNEAQ (reference sequence). This CDR3 has 15 residues. CDR3 sequence reads: CASRYEGGSKETQYF. The CDR3 DNA sequence: TGTGCCAGCCGGTACGAAGGGGGCTCGAAAGAGACCCAGTACTTC. The complete variable domain, with remaining parts taken from reference TRBV7-9 and TRBJ2-5, reads DTGVSQNPRHKITKRGQNVTFRCDPISEHNRLYWYRQTLGQGPEFLTYFQNEAQLEKSRLLSDRFSAERPKGSFSTLEIQRTEQGDSAMYLCASRYEGGSKETQYFGPGTRLLVL.

The chain couples TRBV7-6 to TRBJ2-3, with 13 bases matching TRBD2. CDR1 and CDR2 (germline): SGHVS, FNYEAQ. V lost 5 bases, J lost 4 bases, and 6 bases stayed unmatched. The CDR3 loop spans 16 amino acids. The CDR3 nucleotides read TGTGCCAGCAGCAATAAACTAGCGGGGGGGCCAGATACGCAGTATTTT. This encodes CASSNKLAGGPDTQYF. The full variable domain, with the rest looked up from reference TRBV7-6 and TRBJ2-3, is GAGVSQSPRYKVTKRGQDVALRCDPISGHVSLYWYRQALGQGPEFLTYFNYEAQQDKSGLPNDRFSAERPEGSISTLTIQRTEQRDSAMYRCASSNKLAGGPDTQYFGPGTRLTVL.

This clonotype has a count of ten or more. The rearrangement uses TRBV4-3 and TRBJ1-6, with 7 bases identical to TRBD1. Germline V CDR1 and CDR2: LGHNA, YSLEER. The CDR3 covers 16 residues. V shed 4 bases, J shed 4 bases, and the junction held 7 bases outside the gene matches. The CDR3 here is CASSRTYRGYNSPLHF. The CDR3 DNA reads TGCGCCAGCAGCCGGACCTACAGGGGTTATAATTCACCCCTCCACTTT.

This clonotype was counted ten times or more. J is TRBJ1-1 and V is TRBV5-1; 7 bases are a match to TRBD1. Germline trimming cut 4 bases from V and 4 bases from J; bases unmatched to any gene: 7. The CDR3 has 14 amino acids. Germline-derived CDR1 and CDR2 are SGHRS and YFSETQ. CDR3 region: CASSQGVGPTEAFF. The CDR3 DNA reads TGCGCCAGCAGCCAGGGGGTCGGGCCCACTGAAGCTTTCTTT.

The V and J genes are TRBV5-1 and TRBJ2-5; D possibly corresponds to TRBD1 (5 bases). CDR3 length: 14 residues. From germline, CDR1 is SGHRS and CDR2 YFSETQ. The V and J ends lost 4 bases and 2 bases respectively, with 12 bases between them. CDR3 coding DNA: TGCGCCAGCAGCCCCCAGGGTGATCAAGAGACCCAGTACTTC. Protein: CASSPQGDQETQYF.

This clonotype has more than one count but fewer than ten. The chain is built from TRBV11-2 and TRBJ1-6; D is unclear. Trimming left V 6 bases short and J 9 bases short, with 18 bases between. Per the germline V gene, CDR1 is SGHAT and CDR2 is FQNNGV. The CDR3 length is 15 residues. CDR3 nucleotides: TGTGCCAGCAGACATCCTGGGAGACGGGGTTCACCCCTCCACTTT. Translation gives CASRHPGRRGSPLHF.

This clonotype has a handful of counts. V gene TRBV20-1 combines with J gene TRBJ1-2; a weak D match, TRBD1 (6 bases). The CDR3 sequence is 13 residues long. Per the germline V gene, CDR1 is DFQATT and CDR2 is SNEGSKA (reference sequence). CDR3 nucleotides: TGCAACAGCGGCGGGGGGCTCGGGAATGGCTACACCTTC. Translating it yields CNSGGGLGNGYTF.

This clonotype was detected a few times. The chain is built from TRBV7-9 and TRBJ2-7; 8 nucleotides line up with TRBD1. Trimming took 5 bases from V and 4 from J; bases not matched to a gene: 10. The CDR3 totals 15 residues. The germline CDR1 and CDR2 sequences are SEHNR and FQNEAQ (reference sequence). The CDR3 DNA is TGTGCCAGCAGCCCCGGACAGGGCAGTGGGTACGAGCAGTACTTC. Translated, it gives CASSPGQGSGYEQYF.